A single sample is the source of the 25 T cell receptor beta chains below, sequenced in a study of regulatory dendritic cells for organ transplantation. Sequencing was performed with immunoSEQ multiplex PCR; in TCRdb, only in-frame clones are kept and a portion is missing. This sample carries tens of thousands of clones, over 80% of them seen once, and the ten largest clones take over 0.1%. Material for sequencing was naive CD8+ T cells from blood. Subset meaning: CD45RA+ naive T cells. The receptors here all came from a human donor in good health.

CDR3 DNA: TGTGCCAGCAGCCCCCCCCGGGGGACCCAGTACTTC. Translated: CASSPPRGTQYF. The chain carries TRBV11-2 and TRBJ2-5; TRBD2 might be the D (5 bases). CDR3 length: 12 residues. Germline V gene sequence: CDR1 SGHAT, CDR2 FQNNGV. Trimming removed 5 bases at V and 7 bases at J, with 11 bases between.

The chain carries TRBV19 and TRBJ1-5, with D tentatively TRBD1 (6 bases). Trimming cost V 7 bases and J 0 bases, with 19 bases left between them. The CDR3 extends over 17 amino acids. Germline values: CDR1 LNHDA, CDR2 SQIVND (reference sequence). The CDR3 loop reads CASTPREGGYSNQPQHF. CDR3 bases: TGTGCCAGTACACCTCGGGAGGGGGGATATAGCAATCAGCCCCAGCATTTT.

The chain links TRBV4-1 to TRBJ2-7; perhaps TRBD1 as D (7 bases). The CDR3 is made up of 16 amino acids. Germline V lookup: CDR1 MGHRA, CDR2 YSYEKL. V lost 1 base and J 2 bases, leaving 15 bases between the germline ends. The chain's CDR3 is CASSQGQGGEPYEQYF. The CDR3 DNA follows: TGCGCCAGCAGCCAAGGACAGGGCGGGGAACCCTACGAGCAGTACTTC.

V and J are TRBV5-5 and TRBJ2-1; TRBD2 agrees at 8 bases. Germline V gene sequence: CDR1 SGHKS, CDR2 YYEKEE (reference sequence). The CDR3 is 15 amino acids. The trim removed 8 bases at V and 8 bases at J, leaving 15 bases unmatched. CDR3 sequence reads: CASHPWAGGVDEQFF. The CDR3 DNA sequence: TGTGCCAGTCACCCATGGGCGGGGGGTGTAGATGAGCAGTTCTTC.

V and J are TRBV25-1 and TRBJ2-1; D is ambiguous. This CDR3 is 12 amino acids long. Germline V gene data show CDR1 as MGHDK and CDR2 as SYGVNS. The germline V and J ends were trimmed by 5 bases and 2 bases, with 4 bases remaining between them. The CDR3 nucleotides read TGTGCCAGCAGTAAGCCCTACAATGAGCAGTTCTTC. This sequence encodes CASSKPYNEQFF.

The chain uses TRBV9 and TRBJ2-7; D is perhaps TRBD1 (6 bases). The germline V gene has CDR1 SGDLS and CDR2 YYNGEE. The CDR3 length is 14 residues. With 4 bases removed from V and 2 bases from J, the gap between germline ends came to 13 bases. The CDR3 sequence: CASSPGDRAYEQYF. The CDR3 DNA is TGTGCCAGCAGCCCAGGGGACCGCGCCTACGAGCAGTACTTC. Full variable domain (outside the CDR3, taken from reference TRBV9 and TRBJ2-7): DSGVTQTPKHLITATGQRVTLRCSPRSGDLSVYWYQQSLDQGLQFLIQYYNGEERAKGNILERFSAQQFPDLHSELNLSSLELGDSALYFCASSPGDRAYEQYFGPGTRLTVT.

The genes are TRBV5-4 and TRBJ1-1; possibly TRBD1 for D (5 bases). The CDR3 runs to 17 residues. Per the germline V gene, CDR1 is SGHNT and CDR2 is YYREEE (reference sequence). The germline V and J ends were trimmed by 0 bases and 0 bases, with 15 bases remaining between them. The CDR3 sequence: CASSLDRGSGVNTEAFF. The CDR3 DNA follows: TGTGCCAGCAGCTTGGATCGGGGCTCGGGAGTGAACACTGAAGCTTTCTTT.

This rearrangement joins TRBV14 to TRBJ1-2; no definite D call. This CDR3 is built from 14 residues. Trimming removed 0 bases from V and 4 bases from J, with 9 bases in between. From germline, CDR1 is SGHDN and CDR2 FVKESK. This CDR3 reads CASSQDDGIYGYTF. In DNA, the CDR3 is TGTGCCAGCAGCCAAGATGATGGGATCTATGGCTACACCTTC.

The rearrangement joins TRBV5-6 to TRBJ1-2; unclear D gene. This CDR3 spans 11 amino acids. The germline V gene encodes CDR1 SGHDT and CDR2 YYEEEE. V lost 3 bases and J 3 bases, leaving 3 bases between the germline ends. DNA for the CDR3: TGTGCCAGCAGCTACGACTATGGCTACACCTTC. This translates into CASSYDYGYTF.

Note on this clone: A junction boundary mismatches the germline segment, possibly from a read error. The CDR3 reads CASSGVGHDF. The CDR3 DNA reads TGTGCCAGCAGCGGAGTGGGACACGACTTC. The chain employs TRBV2 and TRBJ2-7, with D possibly TRBD1 on 6 matching bases. The CDR3 sequence is 10 residues long. Germline values: CDR1 SNHLY, CDR2 FYNNEI.

The chain joins TRBV2 to TRBJ2-7; 8 bases are shared with TRBD2. Trimming cost V 8 bases and J 3 bases; bases outside gene matches: 9. The germline V gene encodes CDR1 SNHLY and CDR2 FYNNEI. This CDR3 comprises 14 residues. CDR3 DNA: TGTGCCAGCGGGGGGGCTAGCGGGCTCTACGAGCAGTACTTC. Protein: CASGGASGLYEQYF. Drawing the rest from reference TRBV2 and TRBJ2-7, the complete variable domain is EPEVTQTPSHQVTQMGQEVILRCVPISNHLYFYWYRQILGQKVEFLVSFYNNEISEKSEIFDDQFSVERPDGSNFTLKIRSTKLEDSAMYFCASGGASGLYEQYFGPGTRLTVT.

V gene TRBV18 combines with J gene TRBJ2-7; the match to TRBD1 covers 9 bases. The germline V gene encodes CDR1 KGHSH and CDR2 LQKENI. This CDR3 is built from 15 residues. With V trimmed by 3 bases and J by 2 bases, 5 bases remained unmatched. In nucleotides, the CDR3 is TGTGCCAGCTCACCGGAGGACAGGGGCCCCTACGAGCAGTACTTC. Protein sequence: CASSPEDRGPYEQYF.

CDR3 sequence: CASLDYVDEQFF. The CDR3 DNA reads as TGTGCCAGCCTGGATTATGTCGATGAGCAGTTCTTC. V usage is TRBV21-1 and J usage is TRBJ2-1. TRBV21-1 represents a pseudogene. CDR3 length: 12 amino acids.

This clone showed up just a few times. The rearrangement uses TRBV5-6 and TRBJ2-6, with D maybe TRBD2 (6 bases). The CDR3 length is 16 residues. V shed 4 bases and J shed 2 bases, with 13 bases lying between them. CDR1 and CDR2 (germline): SGHDT, YYEEEE. The CDR3 sequence is CASSPWGVAGANVLTF. For the CDR3, the DNA is TGTGCCAGCAGCCCCTGGGGGGTAGCTGGGGCCAACGTCCTGACTTTC.

The V call is TRBV19, the J call TRBJ1-1; no firm D call. There are 13 residues in the CDR3. The ends were cut back, 2 bases at V and 4 bases at J, with 8 bases in the middle. Germline V CDR1 and CDR2: LNHDA, SQIVND (reference sequence). The DNA of the CDR3 is TGTGCCAGTAGTATATGGGAGGCCACTGAAGCTTTCTTT. This sequence encodes CASSIWEATEAFF.

This clone was seen only a few times. The rearrangement links TRBV5-1 to TRBJ1-2, with D tentatively TRBD1 (5 bases). Germline loops: CDR1 SGHRS, CDR2 YFSETQ. The CDR3 has 14 amino acids. The V and J ends lost 4 bases and 6 bases respectively, with 16 bases between them. This CDR3 reads CASSIWGPEDGYTF. As DNA, the CDR3 is TGCGCCAGCAGCATATGGGGACCGGAGGATGGCTACACCTTC.

The chain uses TRBV6-5 and TRBJ2-7, with 9 bases lining up with TRBD2. The CDR3 covers 16 residues. Germline-derived CDR1 and CDR2 are MNHEY and SVGAGI. V trimming: 2 bases; J trimming: 2 bases; junction bases outside the gene matches: 7. The CDR3 bases are TGTGCCAGCAGTTACCCCACTAGCGGGTCAACCTACGAGCAGTACTTC. Translated, it gives CASSYPTSGSTYEQYF.

This clone was detected a few times. This chain uses TRBV4-3 with TRBJ1-2, with D possibly matching TRBD1 (6 bases). The CDR3 runs to 14 residues. CDR1 is LGHNA, CDR2 YSLEER, per germline. V dropped 2 bases and J dropped 8 bases, with 15 bases sitting between them. The CDR3 loop is CASSQQGWGGGYTF. The CDR3 coding sequence is TGCGCCAGCAGCCAACAGGGGTGGGGAGGCGGCTACACCTTC.

This chain joins TRBV7-3 and TRBJ2-3, with D uncertain. The CDR3 has 16 residues. CDR1 and CDR2 from the germline V gene are SGHTA and FQGTGA. V was clipped by 0 bases and J by 4 bases, with 14 bases between them. CDR3 residues: CASSLTFQRTADTQYF. Here the CDR3 DNA reads TGTGCCAGCAGCTTAACGTTTCAGAGAACGGCAGATACGCAGTATTTT.

The V and J genes are TRBV18 and TRBJ2-3; a possible D gene is TRBD2 (6 bases). V was cut by 3 bases and J by 11 bases, with 21 bases left in between. Germline values: CDR1 KGHSH, CDR2 LQKENI. The CDR3 is made up of 15 amino acids. The CDR3 DNA reads as TGTGCCAGCTCACCCCCCGGGGAGGCCTTGAAGGAGCAGTATTTT. It yields the protein CASSPPGEALKEQYF.

This clone has only a few counts. The chain combines TRBV5-4 with TRBJ1-2; D may be TRBD1 (5 bases). The CDR3 contains 13 residues. Germline lookup yields CDR1 SGHNT and CDR2 YYREEE (reference sequence). The V end was cut by 4 bases, the J end by 8 bases, with 15 bases between. In DNA, the CDR3 is TGTGCCAGCAGCGACAGTAACTATGGCGGCTACACCTTC. Protein: CASSDSNYGGYTF.

The chain couples TRBV6-5 to TRBJ1-3; 7 nucleotides align to TRBD1. The CDR3 sequence is 16 residues long. Germline CDR1 and CDR2: MNHEY and SVGAGI. The ends lost 2 bases at V and 4 bases at J; junction bases unmatched: 8. The CDR3 here is CASSYVVGGRGNTIYF. CDR3 DNA: TGTGCCAGCAGTTACGTGGTAGGGGGCAGAGGAAACACCATATATTTT.

The chain combines TRBV27 with TRBJ2-2; perhaps TRBD1 as D (5 bases). V gave up 2 bases and J gave up 1 base, with 5 bases separating them. In germline, CDR1 is MNHEY, CDR2 SMNVEV (reference sequence). This CDR3 region has 14 residues. The CDR3 DNA reads TGTGCCAGCAGTTTACAGGGGAACACCGGGGAGCTGTTTTTT. It specifies CASSLQGNTGELFF.

This rearrangement joins TRBV28 to TRBJ2-2; D is perhaps TRBD2 (5 bases). Trimming shortened V by 6 bases and J by 5 bases, and 13 bases separated the two germline ends. This CDR3 is built from 14 residues. From germline, CDR1 is MDHEN and CDR2 SYDVKM. The CDR3 DNA reads TGTGCCAGCAGCCCGGGGTTGTGGACCGGGGAGCTGTTTTTT. Translation: CASSPGLWTGELFF.

J is TRBJ1-1 and V is TRBV7-9; unclear D gene. Between the trimmed V and J ends, which lost 1 base and 10 bases, there was a span of 13 bases. This CDR3 is 13 amino acids long. Germline assignment: CDR1 SEHNR and CDR2 FQNEAQ (reference sequence). This CDR3 reads CASSLVGREGAFF. DNA of the CDR3: TGTGCCAGCAGCTTAGTGGGGAGGGAGGGAGCTTTCTTT. Full variable domain (rest looked up from reference TRBV7-9 and TRBJ1-1): DTGVSQNPRHKITKRGQNVTFRCDPISEHNRLYWYRQTLGQGPEFLTYFQNEAQLEKSRLLSDRFSAERPKGSFSTLEIQRTEQGDSAMYLCASSLVGREGAFFGQGTRLTVV.